The entry below gives a single TCR beta chain sequence along with its context. Only in-frame clones appear in the TCRdb table, and some are missing; sequencing was by immunoSEQ multiplex PCR. Among over 55,000 clones, roughly 84% were seen once, and the ten largest hold more than 8.5%. The data were obtained in a study of blood T cell repertoires in COVID-19. With 5 bases clipped from V and 8 bases from J, the junction kept 18 bases outside the gene matches. The CDR3 is 17 residues long. The V gene's germline CDR1 is SEHNR and CDR2 FQNEAQ (reference sequence). The sequencing sample was made of peripheral blood. The chain joins TRBV7-9 to TRBJ2-1, with 7 bases aligning to TRBD2. The sequence was collected from a man aged 50-60 years with COVID-19, enrolled during active disease. CDR3: CASSPNSSGPRSDEQFF. CDR3 bases: TGTGCCAGCAGCCCGAACTCTAGCGGTCCCCGGTCGGATGAGCAGTTCTTC.